This T cell receptor (beta chain) stems from a study of OX40 agonist ivuxolimab in advanced cancers. Broadly, across the study: The costimulatory receptor OX40 (CD134) was targeted by ivuxolimab, a fully human IgG2 agonistic monoclonal antibody. Peripheral TCRbeta sequencing was intended to test whether TCR sequence diversity was altered and clonal T-cell expansion was caused by ivuxolimab. Prior anti-PD-1, anti-PD-L1 or anti-CTLA-4 therapy was permitted, and checkpoint inhibitors had been received by roughly 40% of dose-escalation patients. The dose-escalation cohort was roughly 83% male with a mean age of around 64 years, ranging from roughly 20 to 80. Of the roughly 51 patients in dose escalation, about 20 had hepatocellular carcinoma, approximately 15 had melanoma, 9 had renal cell carcinoma and 9 had head and neck cancer. Intravenous ivuxolimab was administered to patients every 2 weeks at six dose levels: 0.01, 0.1, 0.3, 1.5, 3 and 10 mg/kg. Partial responses occurred in three dose-escalation patients: two with cutaneous melanoma and one with hepatocellular carcinoma. The paper reports the monotherapy dose-escalation portion (N of about 47 patients) of the phase I ivuxolimab trial. Summary of the overall study and its limitations: The antigen specificity of the peripheral T cells that underwent clonal expansion was not determined. After ivuxolimab, more expanded clones were found on average in CD8+ T cells than in CD4+ T cells. At doses of 0.1 to 3.0 mg/kg, clonal expansion of both CD4+ and CD8+ T cells in blood was seen between baseline and week 6. In partial responders in the 0.1-3.0 mg/kg groups, normalized peripheral clonal expansion was found to be among the lowest, especially among CD8+ T cells. Low levels of normalized T-cell clonal expansion were also shown by some nonresponding patients.

Genomic DNA was isolated from the sorted cells so that the TCRbeta CDR3 region could be sequenced. The immunoSEQ Assay was used for sequencing of TCRbeta CDR3 regions. TCRdb retrieved this table from immuneACCESS and kept in-frame rearrangements only. Not all clones are present; in checked studies, unresolved V genes account for under half, and no reason is known for the remainder. The sample yields 65,000 to 75,000 clones; over 85% were counted once. The top ten hold roughly 1% of the sample. The CDR3 sequence holds 11 residues, the cysteine and phenylalanine included. The CDR3 DNA has 33 bases and is translated from base 1. CDR1 and CDR2 were assigned from the germline V gene (reference sequence) as DFQATT and SNEGSKA. Trimming leaves V shorter by 6 bases and J shorter by 5 bases, with the junction holding 3 bases beyond the gene matches. This clone was observed a handful of times. Its antigen is not yet known. Nothing much larger sits one base from this clone, and base qualities are not available.

The trial excluded patients who had a history of autoimmune disease or who were on systemic immunosuppression. Peripheral blood for TCR sequencing was drawn from every dose cohort at baseline, at cycle 4 day 1 and at cycle 7 day 1. The samples were drawn from a first-in-human, open-label, multicenter phase I dose-escalation trial of ivuxolimab. Adults with locally advanced or metastatic melanoma, renal cell carcinoma, hepatocellular carcinoma or head and neck squamous cell carcinoma were enrolled in the trial. Before TCR sequencing, CD4+ T cells and CD8+ T cells were sorted from peripheral blood as separate populations.

This clonotype was obtained from an adult with an advanced solid tumor such as melanoma, head and neck, liver or kidney cancer. The chain couples TRBV20-1 to TRBJ2-5; the central 7 bases match TRBD2. Source: CD4+ or CD8+ T cells sorted from blood, taken in a trial of the OX40 agonist ivuxolimab. The CDR3: CSAGDYETQYF. The bases read TGCAGTGCCGGGGACTACGAGACCCAGTACTTC.